The 7 T cell receptor beta chains presented below share a single source sample, sequenced in a study of shared T cell receptors in the human thymus (dated by TCRdb to the early 2020s). The library came from the immunoSEQ multiplex PCR assay. TCRdb took over this immuneACCESS table, retaining in-frame rearrangements with V and J assigned. Such tables are incomplete; in checked studies, under half of the missing clones stem from an unresolved V gene, and the remainder is unexplained. Present in this sample are fewer than 700,000 clones, 85% to 90% of which were seen just once. The ten largest account for 0.0085% to 0.012% of the sample. The sample was also reused in another study, on human thymus T cells.

The specimen sequenced was thymocytes. These receptors originate from a boy under two years old with a congenital heart defect. Donor details come from another sample of the same person, matched by shared clones.

V usage is TRBV6-5 and J usage is TRBJ2-7; 9 nucleotides match TRBD2. Germline loops: CDR1 MNHEY, CDR2 SVGAGI. CDR3 size: 16 residues. V gave up 2 bases and J gave up 3 bases; unmatched junction bases: 8. The CDR3 DNA sequence: TGTGCCAGCAGTTACGCGCGGGGTAGCGGGAGCTACGAGCAGTACTTC. Its translation: CASSYARGSGSYEQYF.

The CDR3 coding sequence is TGTGCCAGCAGCTCCCCCGGGACAGGGAGCCAGCCCCAGCATTTT. Protein: CASSSPGTGSQPQHF. This rearrangement joins TRBV7-3 to TRBJ1-5; 9 bases are a match to TRBD1. Trimming took 4 bases from V and 7 from J; bases not matched to a gene: 8. This CDR3 contains 15 residues. The germline gives CDR1 SGHTA, CDR2 FQGTGA.

This clone appeared a few times. The chain joins TRBV28 to TRBJ2-1; TRBD2 aligns across 14 bases. Trimming took 4 bases from V and 7 from J; bases not matched to a gene: 6. The germline CDR1 and CDR2 sequences are MDHEN and SYDVKM. This CDR3 spans 16 amino acids. CDR3 coding DNA: TGTGCCAGCAGTTCCCCGGGACTAGCGGGAGCAAATGAGCAGTTCTTC. The encoded protein is CASSSPGLAGANEQFF.

The CDR3 region is CASTWDSDTQYF. CDR3 nucleotide sequence: TGTGCCAGCACATGGGACTCAGATACGCAGTATTTT. The chain employs TRBV6-6 and TRBJ2-3; TRBD2 is a possible D gene (6 bases). The CDR3 runs 12 residues. Germline-derived CDR1 and CDR2 are MNHNY and SVGAGI (reference sequence). The germline V and J ends were trimmed by 7 bases and 4 bases, with 9 bases remaining between them.

The rearrangement joins TRBV18 to TRBJ1-5; D is uncertain. The CDR3 runs to 12 residues. The V end was cut by 6 bases, the J end by 5 bases, with 8 bases between. Per the germline V gene, CDR1 is KGHSH and CDR2 is LQKENI. CDR3 sequence (DNA): TGTGCCAGCTCTCGAGGAGATCAGCCCCAGCATTTT. Encoded protein: CASSRGDQPQHF.

The rearrangement links TRBV27 to TRBJ1-5; 7 positions agree with TRBD1. This CDR3 is 14 amino acids long. V dropped 6 bases and J dropped 3; count of bases not matched to a gene: 5. Germline CDR1 and CDR2: MNHEY and SMNVEV (reference sequence). CDR3 in DNA: TGTGCCAGCAGACTGGGACAGTCCAATCAGCCCCAGCATTTT. This sequence encodes CASRLGQSNQPQHF.

This chain links TRBV7-5 with TRBJ2-7; the table's D gene call, TRBD2, was not cross checked with the DNA. TRBV7-5 is a pseudogene locus. This CDR3 contains 14 residues. DNA for the CDR3: TGTGCCAGAAGCGCTAGCGGGGCCCTATACGAGCAGTACTTC. It translates to CARSASGALYEQYF.